The sequence of this T cell receptor (beta chain) was determined in a study of human T cells and chemical hapten exposure. As to time point: pre-sensitization, week 0. Treatment described: therapeutic diphenylcyclopropenone sensitization with weekly scalp DPC. TCRdb itself ran the RACE reads through MiXCR, one entry per CDR3 protein. This sample has tens of thousands of distinct CDR3 sequences, with over 9.5% found just once. The clonotype originates from a man aged 25 to 40 with alopecia areata. Some clones in this sample may be carry-over from other donors' samples. Source: whole blood, taken in connection with sensitization to the hapten diphenylcyclopropenone (DPC).

In DNA form, the CDR3 reads TGCGCCAGCAGCATGGGTCCTTTCAATGAGCAGTTCTTC. Residues: CASSMGPFNEQFF. V usage is TRBV5-1 and J usage is TRBJ2-1; D unclear. Between the trimmed V and J ends, which lost 4 bases and 6 bases, there was a span of 11 bases. Germline-derived CDR1 and CDR2 are SGHRS and YFSETQ. This CDR3 has 13 residues.